This T cell receptor beta chain was profiled in a study of shared T cell receptors in the human thymus. Assay used: immunoSEQ multiplex PCR; TCRdb lists only in-frame clones, some missing. There are around 340,000 clones in the sample; about 95% occur only once, and around 0.018% lies in the top ten. CDR1 and CDR2 from the germline V gene are MDHEN and SYDVKM. CDR3 size: 14 residues. Trimming removed 3 bases from V and 10 bases from J, with 16 bases in between. This TCR was recovered from a human donor. Input material: thymocytes. The chain is built from TRBV28 and TRBJ2-1, with D perhaps given as TRBD1 or TRBD2 (7 bases each). Here the CDR3 DNA reads TGTGCCAGCAGTTTCAGGGGGGGCATGAGGGAGCAGTTCTTC. Its translation: CASSFRGGMREQFF.